A single sample gave rise to the 26 T cell receptor beta chains below, sequenced in a study of T cells expressing NK-cell markers. TCRdb reprocessed the 5' RACE reads, with one entry per CDR3 protein and no DNA. The sample shows fewer than 400,000 distinct CDR3 sequences, and under 6.5% sits with its ten largest clones. Sequencing was performed on blood T cells: a sorted CD56 or NKG2C T cell subset, CD4+ or CD8+ T cells, or bulk PBMC T cells (not recorded which). The origin of the receptors is a man aged 18-70 years in good health.

The CDR3 region is CASSLLGTEVGEQFF. The chain uses TRBV12-3 or TRBV12-4 and TRBJ2-1; TCRdb proposes TRBD1, but this gene call is untestable without DNA. This CDR3 region has 15 residues.

The rearrangement uses TRBV7-7 and TRBJ1-2; the D call of TRBD1 rests on TCRdb alone, since no DNA is present to check it. CDR1 is SSHAT, CDR2 FNYEAQ, per germline (reference sequence). CDR3 length: 15 residues. The CDR3 loop reads CASSLAGTDDYGYTF.

The chain couples TRBV11-2 to TRBJ2-7. From germline, CDR1 is SGHAT and CDR2 FQNNGV. CDR3 size: 12 residues. The CDR3 sequence is CASSSSNYEQYF.

This rearrangement joins TRBV7-2 to TRBJ2-1; the TRBD1 assignment by TCRdb is unverifiable without DNA. CDR1 SGHTA and CDR2 FQGNSA come from the germline V gene. The CDR3 is made up of 15 amino acids. The CDR3 protein is CASSFQPGKYNEQFF.

The rearrangement uses TRBV20-1 and TRBJ1-1. Germline V gene sequence: CDR1 DFQATT, CDR2 SNEGSKA (reference sequence). The CDR3 has 13 residues. CDR3 in amino acids: CSARVTRITEAFF.

The genes are TRBV11-2 and TRBJ2-1; TCRdb indicates TRBD1, and absent DNA this call remains unverified. Germline V gene data show CDR1 as SGHAT and CDR2 as FQNNGV. The CDR3 loop spans 13 amino acids. This chain's CDR3 is CAGGQGRYGEQFF.

The chain employs TRBV6-5 and TRBJ2-1; the TRBD2 assignment by TCRdb is unverifiable without DNA. Germline V gene sequence: CDR1 MNHEY, CDR2 SVGAGI. The CDR3 is made up of 16 amino acids. The CDR3 reads CASSYSYAGGYNEQFF.

The chain joins TRBV5-1 to TRBJ2-7; the TRBD2 assignment by TCRdb is unverifiable without DNA. The CDR3 has 14 residues. CDR1 and CDR2 from the germline V gene are SGHRS and YFSETQ. The CDR3 loop reads CASSPGGGSDEQYF.

The chain is built from TRBV24-1 and TRBJ2-1; no DNA is available, so the TRBD1 call from TCRdb remains unchecked. Germline CDR1 and CDR2: KGHDR and SFDVKD. The CDR3 sequence is 15 residues long. The CDR3 here is CATSDPTDRFDEQFF.

The genes are TRBV5-1 and TRBJ2-1; the D gene TCRdb calls, TRBD1, cannot be checked with no DNA. The CDR3 is 16 amino acids. The V gene's germline CDR1 is SGHRS and CDR2 YFSETQ. CDR3 sequence reads: CASSSPGTGVPAEQFF.

This chain connects TRBV6-5 to TRBJ1-4; the TCRdb call, TRBD1, lacks DNA for checking. The CDR3 runs to 14 residues. Germline CDR1 MNHEY, CDR2 SVGAGI. This CDR3 reads CASSYLGGGEKLFF.

V and J are TRBV5-1 and TRBJ2-3; TCRdb selects TRBD2, and the lack of DNA leaves this call unchecked. Germline loops: CDR1 SGHRS, CDR2 YFSETQ. The CDR3 is 18 amino acids. The chain's CDR3 is CARILAGGPPISTDTQYF. Looking up the rest from reference TRBV5-1 and TRBJ2-3 gives the full variable domain: KAGVTQTPRYLIKTRGQQVTLSCSPISGHRSVSWYQQTPGQGLQFLFEYFSETQRNKGNFPGRFSGRQFSNSRSEMNVSTLELGDSALYLCARILAGGPPISTDTQYFGPGTRLTVL.

The CDR3: CASSQTNSPLHF. The gene calls are TRBV3-1 and TRBJ1-6. The V gene's germline CDR1 is LGHDT and CDR2 YNNKEL (reference sequence). CDR3 length: 12 residues.

The V call is TRBV2, the J call TRBJ2-5; TCRdb gives TRBD2 as the D gene, but with no DNA this cannot be confirmed. CDR1 and CDR2 (germline): SNHLY, FYNNEI. The CDR3 runs to 19 residues. CDR3 sequence reads: CASSEALLRASGGLETQYF.

The V and J genes are TRBV27 and TRBJ2-5; TCRdb indicates TRBD1, and absent DNA this call remains unverified. The CDR3 consists of 15 residues. Germline V gives CDR1 MNHEY, CDR2 SMNVEV (reference sequence). CDR3 region: CASSPLSGGYWTQYF.

The chain links TRBV7-8 to TRBJ2-7. This CDR3 spans 13 amino acids. From germline, CDR1 is SGHVS and CDR2 FQNEAQ. CDR3 loop: CASSLGVSIEQYF. The full variable domain, completed using reference TRBV7-8 and TRBJ2-7, is GAGVSQSPRYKVAKRGQDVALRCDPISGHVSLFWYQQALGQGPEFLTYFQNEAQLDKSGLPSDRFFAERPEGSVSTLKIQRTQQEDSAVYLCASSLGVSIEQYFGPGTRLTVT.

The chain employs TRBV18 and TRBJ1-5; TCRdb names TRBD1, which stays unverified in the absence of DNA. From germline, CDR1 is KGHSH and CDR2 LQKENI. This CDR3 comprises 14 residues. Here the CDR3 reads CASSPPTGGQPQHF.

The V gene is TRBV6-1, the J gene TRBJ1-5; the D gene TCRdb calls, TRBD1, cannot be checked with no DNA. This CDR3 contains 13 residues. The germline gives CDR1 MNHNS, CDR2 SASEGT. The CDR3 reads CASSHRVEQPQHF.

The chain joins TRBV12-3 or TRBV12-4 to TRBJ2-5; no DNA is available, so the TRBD2 call from TCRdb remains unchecked. There are 14 residues in the CDR3. CDR3 in amino acids: CASSRGGAQETQYF.

The chain has TRBV6-1 and TRBJ1-5; TCRdb names TRBD1, which stays unverified in the absence of DNA. Germline V CDR1 and CDR2: MNHNS, SASEGT. This CDR3 comprises 15 residues. This CDR3 is CASRQRQGQNQPQHF.

The chain couples TRBV6-2 or TRBV6-3 to TRBJ1-5. The CDR3 sequence is 12 residues long. Germline CDR1 reads MNHEY; CDR2 reads SVGEGT. The CDR3 is CASSRVEGTQHF.

The chain has TRBV21-1 and TRBJ1-4. TRBV21-1 is a pseudogene segment. The CDR3 covers 15 residues. The CDR3 spells CASSKQPATNEKLFF.

V is TRBV18 and J is TRBJ1-1. Per the germline V gene, CDR1 is KGHSH and CDR2 is LQKENI. This CDR3 region has 14 residues. The CDR3 sequence is CASSPEVRRAEAFF. The variable domain in full, with the rest retrieved from reference TRBV18 and TRBJ1-1, is NAGVMQNPRHLVRRRGQEARLRCSPMKGHSHVYWYRQLPEEGLKFMVYLQKENIIDESGMPKERFSAEFPKEGPSILRIQQVVRGDSAAYFCASSPEVRRAEAFFGQGTRLTVV.

The rearrangement joins TRBV9 to TRBJ2-5; the TCRdb D gene call, TRBD2, has no DNA to confirm it. From germline, CDR1 is SGDLS and CDR2 YYNGEE. The CDR3 runs to 15 residues. CDR3: CATGENRADQETQYF.

The chain has TRBV5-1 and TRBJ1-2; TCRdb calls TRBD1, which cannot be checked without DNA. CDR3 size: 14 residues. Germline CDR1 reads SGHRS; CDR2 reads YFSETQ. The chain's CDR3 is CASSYTGVAYGYTF. Drawing the rest from reference TRBV5-1 and TRBJ1-2, the complete variable domain is KAGVTQTPRYLIKTRGQQVTLSCSPISGHRSVSWYQQTPGQGLQFLFEYFSETQRNKGNFPGRFSGRQFSNSRSEMNVSTLELGDSALYLCASSYTGVAYGYTFGSGTRLTVV.

The chain combines TRBV24-1 with TRBJ2-4. Germline V gene lookup returns CDR1 KGHDR and CDR2 SFDVKD. This CDR3 is built from 14 residues. This CDR3 reads CATSDPRVGNIQYF.